This is a list of T cell receptor beta chains from one sample in a study of T cells after posttransplantation cyclophosphamide. The assay was immunoSEQ multiplex PCR, and TCRdb's table has in-frame clones only and misses some. The sample shows a few thousand clones, none of them appearing just once. Here the sequenced sample was PBMCs, taken 32 days after allogeneic stem cell transplant with posttransplant cyclophosphamide. The receptors here all came from a female patient aged 45-65 years who received an allogeneic stem cell transplant from a related donor, was CMV-positive, and had no GVHD. A subset of T cells may come from the graft donor. The CDR3 runs from the conserved cysteine through the conserved F or W. D genes are given only for firm matches. Not every row has a clone size; where given, it reads once, few, many or a size class.

d_call clone_size j_call v_call cdr3_aa cdr3_nt
NA medium-sized TRBJ1-1 TRBV19 CASSLSVRPGGTEAFF TGTGCCAGTAGTTTGTCGGTCCGCCCCGGGGGTACTGAAGCTTTCTTT
NA large TRBJ1-1 TRBV6-5 CASSYFDRNTEAFF TGTGCCAGCAGTTACTTCGACAGAAACACTGAAGCTTTCTTT
TRBD1 many TRBJ2-6 TRBV29-1 CSVSGTGVSGANVLTF TGCAGCGTCTCCGGGACAGGGGTATCAGGGGCCAACGTCCTGACTTTC
NA many TRBJ2-7 TRBV11-3 CASSLVGQEQYF TGTGCCAGCAGCTTAGTAGGACAAGAGCAGTACTTC
NA medium-sized TRBJ1-1 TRBV5-1 CASSPQGQSETEAFF TGCGCCAGCAGCCCGCAGGGGCAGTCGGAGACTGAAGCTTTCTTT
TRBD1 many TRBJ1-1 TRBV29-1 CSVDDRGQDMNTEAFF TGCAGCGTTGATGACAGGGGGCAGGACATGAACACTGAAGCTTTCTTT
TRBD1 many TRBJ1-2 TRBV5-1 CASSLGTGSRGYTF TGCGCCAGCAGCTTAGGGACAGGGAGCAGGGGCTACACCTTC
TRBD2 many TRBJ2-5 TRBV18 CASSPPGGETQYF TGTGCCAGCTCACCACCGGGGGGGGAGACCCAGTACTTC
TRBD2 many TRBJ2-1 TRBV5-1 CASSLVGTSGGTIKRKQFF TGCGCCAGCAGCTTGGTCGGGACTAGCGGGGGGACCATCAAACGCAAGCAGTTCTTC
NA many TRBJ1-2 TRBV30 CAWSGGPYGYTF TGTGCCTGGAGTGGAGGGCCCTATGGCTACACCTTC
TRBD1 NA TRBJ2-2 TRBV4-2 CAGSQEPGGFAGELFF TGTGCCGGCAGCCAAGAGCCAGGGGGCTTCGCCGGGGAGCTGTTTTTT
NA medium-sized TRBJ2-1 TRBV11-3 CASSMTFYNEQFF TGTGCCAGCAGCATGACATTCTACAATGAGCAGTTCTTC
NA many TRBJ1-2 TRBV5-4 CASSPDSRNYGYTF TGTGCCAGCAGCCCAGACTCAAGGAACTATGGCTACACCTTC
TRBD1 many TRBJ1-2 TRBV27 CASRPQGALGYTF TGTGCCAGCAGGCCACAGGGGGCGCTTGGCTACACCTTC
NA many TRBJ2-1 TRBV4-2 CASSQGVAGQFF TGTGCCAGCAGCCAAGGGGTGGCGGGGCAGTTCTTC
TRBD2 NA TRBJ2-5 TRBV9 CASSFSGRAGETQYF TGTGCCAGCAGCTTTAGCGGGAGGGCAGGGGAGACCCAGTACTTC
NA many TRBJ1-5 TRBV12-3/TRBV12-4 CASSFNGGPQHF TGTGCCAGCAGTTTCAACGGGGGGCCCCAGCATTTT